This TCR beta chain emerged from a study of identical twins. Study-level results: Insertions were fewer in abundant cord blood beta clonotypes, whereas memory repertoires showed none of this pattern.

In its sample, this clonotype was seen a few times. Its target is not known. Only healthy Caucasians were included as donors. Template switching added a universal primer site; cDNA carried unique molecular identifiers. TCRdb redid the calling of the 5' RACE reads with MiXCR, one entry per CDR3 protein. The data show 200,000 to 250,000 distinct CDR3 sequences, roughly 13% seen once. The CDR3 loop spans 14 amino acids. V lost 0 bases to trimming and J lost 6 bases; unmatched junction nucleotides: 5. The germline V gene has CDR1 DFQATT and CDR2 SNEGSKA (reference sequence). This sequence originates from a woman aged 18 to 35 in good health. V and J are TRBV20-1 and TRBJ1-1; 9 bases agree with TRBD1. Sequences were obtained from memory (CD45RO+) T cells sorted from blood. This CDR3 is CSARDLGDRAEAFF. In nucleotides, the CDR3 is TGCAGTGCTAGAGATCTCGGGGACAGGGCTGAAGCTTTCTTT.